The clone carrying this TCR beta chain was recorded many times. Its antigen is not known. These data come from a study of response to subunit inactivated influenza vaccine. Study-level points and caveats: The authors put forward the suggestion that each seasonal influenza vaccination may bring in only a limited number of new T cells.

The CDR3 is 14 amino acids. The junction had 5 bases not matched to a gene; V was cut back by 4 bases and J by 0 bases. CDR1 is SQVTM, CDR2 ANQGSEA, per germline. TCRdb recomputed calls from the RT-PCR reads with MiXCR, one row per CDR3 protein. The sample contains hundreds of thousands of distinct CDR3 sequences, 22% of which appear only once. This clonotype was sampled from a man between 50 and 70 years old who received an inactivated influenza vaccine. The starting material was PBMCs from blood, obtained about 20 months after vaccination. The chain uses TRBV29-1 and TRBJ2-7; the match to TRBD2 covers 8 bases. As DNA, the CDR3 is TGCAGCGTTGTACTAGCGGCCATCTCCTACGAGCAGTACTTC. Its translation is CSVVLAAISYEQYF.